This passage covers 27 T cell receptor beta chains from one sample sequenced in a study of shared clonotypes between healthy human individuals. Method: immunoSEQ multiplex PCR; TCRdb's copy keeps in-frame clones and lacks some. The table has approximately 2.4 million clones, approximately 94% seen once; the top ten hold approximately 0.13%. The source material was naive CD4+ T cells sorted from blood. Subset reported: CD45RA+ positively selected. The receptor source for this set is a man aged 18 to 29 in good health.

This chain connects TRBV5-6 to TRBJ2-2; D possibly corresponds to TRBD1 (6 bases). V was shortened by 3 bases and J by 4 bases, with 16 bases between the two germline ends. There are 16 residues in the CDR3. Germline lookup yields CDR1 SGHDT and CDR2 YYEEEE. The CDR3 sequence is CASSWGPLLSTGELFF. CDR3 bases: TGTGCCAGCAGCTGGGGGCCCCTACTAAGCACCGGGGAGCTGTTTTTT.

This clone has a single count. The chain links TRBV11-2 to TRBJ1-1; perhaps TRBD1 as D (5 bases). The length of the CDR3 is 18 residues. The V and J ends lost 1 base and 3 bases respectively, with 21 bases between them. Germline values: CDR1 SGHAT, CDR2 FQNNGV. The CDR3 region has the DNA TGTGCCAGCAGCTTAGTTCCGACGGGGGGTCTTACGGACACTGAAGCTTTCTTT. Protein sequence: CASSLVPTGGLTDTEAFF.

Details on this clone: The sample contains more than one DNA sequence encoding this CDR3. The chain combines TRBV18 with TRBJ2-5; D not resolved. Germline V gene sequence: CDR1 KGHSH, CDR2 LQKENI. The CDR3 is 14 residues long. Trimming left V 2 bases short and J 5 bases short, with 12 bases between. DNA of the CDR3: TGTGCCAGCTCACCAGGAGCCCAAGCGGAGACCCAGTACTTC. Residues: CASSPGAQAETQYF.

This clone occurred once. The rearrangement links TRBV6-1 to TRBJ2-2; maybe TRBD1 (6 bases). The V gene lost 7 bases and the J gene lost 8 bases, with 11 bases spanning the gap. Germline V gene sequence: CDR1 MNHNS, CDR2 SASEGT. CDR3 length: 12 amino acids. Written as DNA, the CDR3 is TGTGCCAGCACCCGTGGACAGGGGGAGCTGTTTTTT. Amino acids: CASTRGQGELFF.

This chain uses TRBV27 with TRBJ2-2, with TRBD1 as a possible D gene (5 bases). V was trimmed by 6 bases and J by 4 bases, leaving 12 bases between them. The CDR3 consists of 14 residues. CDR1 and CDR2 (germline): MNHEY, SMNVEV (reference sequence). The CDR3 region has the DNA TGTGCCAGCAGATTCCACACAGGCACCGGGGAGCTGTTTTTT. Translating gives CASRFHTGTGELFF.

The table lists this clone with a count of one. The V gene is TRBV7-2, the J gene TRBJ1-6, with unresolved D. This CDR3 is built from 18 residues. V was cut by 1 base and J by 0 bases, with 13 bases left in between. Germline CDR1 and CDR2: SGHTA and FQGNSA. CDR3 DNA: TGTGCCAGCAGCTTAGAACCCAGAGCGAGCTCCTATAATTCACCCCTCCACTTT. Its protein is CASSLEPRASSYNSPLHF.

The chain joins TRBV4-1 to TRBJ2-2; D is perhaps TRBD1 (6 bases). The germline V gene has CDR1 MGHRA and CDR2 YSYEKL. The CDR3 runs to 15 residues. Between the trimmed V and J ends, which lost 1 base and 2 bases, there was a span of 8 bases. Written as DNA, the CDR3 is TGCGCCAGCAGCCAAGGGACAGCTAACACCGGGGAGCTGTTTTTT. This sequence encodes CASSQGTANTGELFF.

V gene TRBV5-4 combines with J gene TRBJ1-3; D is possibly TRBD1 (5 bases). The CDR3 covers 16 residues. The V gene lost 4 bases and the J gene lost 1 base, with 15 bases spanning the gap. Germline-derived CDR1 and CDR2 are SGHNT and YYREEE (reference sequence). The CDR3 bases are TGTGCCAGCAGCGCGGACATTGGATTGTCTGGAAACACCATATATTTT. Translating gives CASSADIGLSGNTIYF.

This clone was seen once. This specimen includes other DNA sequences encoding the same CDR3. This chain uses TRBV28 with TRBJ2-3; D not resolved. V lost 3 bases, J lost 6 bases, and 7 bases lay in between. The CDR3 sequence is 12 residues long. Looked up from germline, CDR1 is MDHEN and CDR2 is SYDVKM. The CDR3 region is CASSLVGDTQYF. Here the CDR3 DNA reads TGTGCCAGCAGTTTGGTCGGCGATACGCAGTATTTT.

A note on this clone: Distinct nucleotide sequences in the sample also encode this CDR3. This chain links TRBV5-6 with TRBJ2-7; unclear D gene. Germline-derived CDR1 and CDR2 are SGHDT and YYEEEE. The CDR3 has 11 amino acids. V was trimmed by 5 bases and J by 3 bases, leaving 6 bases between them. CDR3 amino acids: CASSSYYEQYF. CDR3 coding DNA: TGTGCCAGCAGTTCATACTACGAGCAGTACTTC.

V and J are TRBV14 and TRBJ2-4; no definite D call. The V and J ends lost 1 base and 0 bases respectively, with 10 bases between them. The CDR3 has 16 amino acids. Germline CDR1 and CDR2: SGHDN and FVKESK. DNA of the CDR3: TGTGCCAGCAGCCAAGGACGTGAGATAGCCAAAAACATTCAGTACTTC. Protein sequence: CASSQGREIAKNIQYF. Full variable domain (rest looked up from reference TRBV14 and TRBJ2-4): EAGVTQFPSHSVIEKGQTVTLRCDPISGHDNLYWYRRVMGKEIKFLLHFVKESKQDESGMPNNRFLAERTGGTYSTLKVQPAELEDSGVYFCASSQGREIAKNIQYFGAGTRLSVL.

The table lists this clone with a count of one. This chain uses TRBV4-1 with TRBJ2-1; D gene uncertain. Trimming stripped 4 bases from V and 6 bases from J, with 25 bases between. The germline CDR1 and CDR2 sequences are MGHRA and YSYEKL. This CDR3 spans 18 amino acids. The CDR3 here is CASSRIGSSIARANEQFF. As DNA, the CDR3 is TGCGCCAGCAGCCGGATAGGGTCCTCCATCGCAAGGGCCAATGAGCAGTTCTTC.

The genes are TRBV6-1 and TRBJ2-7; D is uncertain. The CDR3 covers 16 residues. The germline V and J ends were trimmed by 1 base and 4 bases, with 17 bases remaining between them. The germline V gene encodes CDR1 MNHNS and CDR2 SASEGT. The CDR3 spells CASSEGAWSVGYEQYF. The CDR3 DNA follows: TGTGCCAGCAGTGAAGGGGCGTGGAGCGTCGGGTACGAGCAGTACTTC.

This chain connects TRBV5-4 to TRBJ2-5; D possibly corresponds to TRBD2 (7 bases). The germline CDR1 and CDR2 sequences are SGHNT and YYREEE (reference sequence). The CDR3 sequence is 16 residues long. Trimming took off 4 bases at V and 7 bases at J, with 23 bases between the two ends. CDR3 protein: CASSPGGGREGGTQYF. The CDR3 DNA is TGTGCCAGCAGCCCGGGGGGCGGGAGAGAGGGAGGGACCCAGTACTTC.

The V gene is TRBV18, the J gene TRBJ2-3; maybe TRBD1 (6 bases). Trimming took 5 bases from V and 2 from J, leaving 14 bases between them. Germline CDR1 KGHSH, CDR2 LQKENI. The CDR3 consists of 15 residues. CDR3 protein: CASSKLGDNTDTQYF. The DNA of the CDR3 is TGTGCCAGCTCAAAACTAGGGGACAACACAGATACGCAGTATTTT.

The chain combines TRBV29-1 with TRBJ1-1, with a tentative D call TRBD1 (6 bases). Per the germline V gene, CDR1 is SQVTM and CDR2 is ANQGSEA. The CDR3 extends over 13 amino acids. V dropped 6 bases and J dropped 4 bases, with 15 bases sitting between them. The CDR3: CSVQGRQSTEAFF. The CDR3 DNA is TGCAGCGTCCAGGGGCGCCAGAGCACTGAAGCTTTCTTT.

A single count supports this clone. This chain connects TRBV2 to TRBJ1-2; D may be TRBD1 (5 bases). This CDR3 region has 15 residues. The ends were cut back, 7 bases at V and 1 base at J, with 16 bases in the middle. Germline CDR1 and CDR2: SNHLY and FYNNEI. DNA for the CDR3: TGTGCCAGCACCGGGACGGCTTGGGGTAACTATGGCTACACCTTC. Translating it yields CASTGTAWGNYGYTF.

This chain links TRBV2 with TRBJ2-2; the D gene is possibly TRBD2 (5 bases). CDR3 length equals 12 residues. Trimming took 8 bases from V and 6 from J, leaving 10 bases between them. CDR1 SNHLY and CDR2 FYNNEI come from the germline V gene. The CDR3 coding sequence is TGTGCCAGCGCAGAGGACTCCGGGGAGCTGTTTTTT. Encoded protein: CASAEDSGELFF.

This clone was found once. V is TRBV6-5 and J is TRBJ1-1, with 7 bases matching TRBD1. Germline V lookup: CDR1 MNHEY, CDR2 SVGAGI. Trimming cost V 5 bases and J 4 bases; bases outside gene matches: 4. This CDR3 contains 13 residues. CDR3 sequence: CASSPRDSTEAFF. In nucleotides, the CDR3 is TGTGCCAGCAGTCCCCGGGACAGCACTGAAGCTTTCTTT.

Comments on this clone: Other DNA sequences from this sample encode an identical CDR3 as well. The chain employs TRBV18 and TRBJ2-7, with 10 bases fitting TRBD1. J lost 1 base, V lost 3 bases, and 3 bases had no gene match. This CDR3 region has 15 residues. Per germline, CDR1 KGHSH and CDR2 LQKENI. The CDR3 loop is CASSPLDRGSYEQYF. As DNA, the CDR3 is TGTGCCAGCTCACCCTTGGACAGGGGGTCCTACGAGCAGTACTTC.

This chain uses TRBV30 with TRBJ2-2, with no clear D. The V gene lost 4 bases and the J gene lost 5 bases, with 8 bases spanning the gap. Germline V gene sequence: CDR1 GTSNPN, CDR2 SVGIG (reference sequence). The CDR3 loop spans 12 amino acids. The CDR3 loop is CAWILHTGELFF. The CDR3 DNA reads TGTGCCTGGATTTTACATACCGGGGAGCTGTTTTTT.

The chain uses TRBV19 and TRBJ2-3; D not resolved. Between the trimmed V and J ends, which lost 3 bases and 2 bases, there was a span of 6 bases. CDR3 length equals 13 residues. Germline CDR1 reads LNHDA; CDR2 reads SQIVND (reference sequence). The CDR3 here is CASSMGITDTQYF. The CDR3 DNA sequence: TGTGCCAGTAGTATGGGAATCACAGATACGCAGTATTTT.

A single count supports this clone. The chain couples TRBV6-5 to TRBJ1-3, with 9 positions matching TRBD1. This CDR3 has 15 amino acids. The V and J ends lost 6 bases and 0 bases, in that order; junction bases with no gene match: 3. In germline, CDR1 is MNHEY, CDR2 SVGAGI. CDR3 sequence: CASSWDRASGNTIYF. The DNA for the CDR3 is TGTGCCAGCAGCTGGGACAGGGCCTCTGGAAACACCATATATTTT.

The V call is TRBV7-2, the J call TRBJ2-5; the D gene is possibly TRBD1 (6 bases). Germline V CDR1 and CDR2: SGHTA, FQGNSA. CDR3 size: 14 residues. V dropped 1 base and J dropped 5 bases, with 11 bases sitting between them. The CDR3: CASSLDAGAETQYF. CDR3 in DNA: TGTGCCAGCAGCTTAGATGCAGGGGCGGAGACCCAGTACTTC.

V usage is TRBV6-1 and J usage is TRBJ2-4; D is ambiguous. V lost 0 bases and J lost 2, with 8 bases in between. Germline V gene sequence: CDR1 MNHNS, CDR2 SASEGT. The CDR3 covers 15 residues. The CDR3 region has the DNA TGTGCCAGCAGTGAAGCAGGGTTTACCAAAAACATTCAGTACTTC. Encoded protein: CASSEAGFTKNIQYF.

Turning to this clone: Germline and junction disagree at one end, which may indicate a read error. Within the sample, other DNA sequences also encode this same CDR3. V and J are TRBV18 and TRBJ2-5, with 7 bases fitting TRBD2. The CDR3 covers 14 residues. Germline CDR1 is KGHSH and CDR2 is LQKENI. As DNA, the CDR3 is TGTGCCAGCTCCCCACTAGCGAGCCAAGAGACCCAGTACTTC. Its protein product is CASSPLASQETQYF.

The chain employs TRBV7-2 and TRBJ1-2; TRBD1 might be the D (5 bases). This CDR3 has 13 residues. Germline V gene sequence: CDR1 SGHTA, CDR2 FQGNSA. Trimming cost V 3 bases and J 4 bases, with 9 bases left between them. CDR3 amino acids: CASSFDRIYGYTF. The CDR3 region has the DNA TGTGCCAGCAGCTTCGACAGAATCTATGGCTACACCTTC.